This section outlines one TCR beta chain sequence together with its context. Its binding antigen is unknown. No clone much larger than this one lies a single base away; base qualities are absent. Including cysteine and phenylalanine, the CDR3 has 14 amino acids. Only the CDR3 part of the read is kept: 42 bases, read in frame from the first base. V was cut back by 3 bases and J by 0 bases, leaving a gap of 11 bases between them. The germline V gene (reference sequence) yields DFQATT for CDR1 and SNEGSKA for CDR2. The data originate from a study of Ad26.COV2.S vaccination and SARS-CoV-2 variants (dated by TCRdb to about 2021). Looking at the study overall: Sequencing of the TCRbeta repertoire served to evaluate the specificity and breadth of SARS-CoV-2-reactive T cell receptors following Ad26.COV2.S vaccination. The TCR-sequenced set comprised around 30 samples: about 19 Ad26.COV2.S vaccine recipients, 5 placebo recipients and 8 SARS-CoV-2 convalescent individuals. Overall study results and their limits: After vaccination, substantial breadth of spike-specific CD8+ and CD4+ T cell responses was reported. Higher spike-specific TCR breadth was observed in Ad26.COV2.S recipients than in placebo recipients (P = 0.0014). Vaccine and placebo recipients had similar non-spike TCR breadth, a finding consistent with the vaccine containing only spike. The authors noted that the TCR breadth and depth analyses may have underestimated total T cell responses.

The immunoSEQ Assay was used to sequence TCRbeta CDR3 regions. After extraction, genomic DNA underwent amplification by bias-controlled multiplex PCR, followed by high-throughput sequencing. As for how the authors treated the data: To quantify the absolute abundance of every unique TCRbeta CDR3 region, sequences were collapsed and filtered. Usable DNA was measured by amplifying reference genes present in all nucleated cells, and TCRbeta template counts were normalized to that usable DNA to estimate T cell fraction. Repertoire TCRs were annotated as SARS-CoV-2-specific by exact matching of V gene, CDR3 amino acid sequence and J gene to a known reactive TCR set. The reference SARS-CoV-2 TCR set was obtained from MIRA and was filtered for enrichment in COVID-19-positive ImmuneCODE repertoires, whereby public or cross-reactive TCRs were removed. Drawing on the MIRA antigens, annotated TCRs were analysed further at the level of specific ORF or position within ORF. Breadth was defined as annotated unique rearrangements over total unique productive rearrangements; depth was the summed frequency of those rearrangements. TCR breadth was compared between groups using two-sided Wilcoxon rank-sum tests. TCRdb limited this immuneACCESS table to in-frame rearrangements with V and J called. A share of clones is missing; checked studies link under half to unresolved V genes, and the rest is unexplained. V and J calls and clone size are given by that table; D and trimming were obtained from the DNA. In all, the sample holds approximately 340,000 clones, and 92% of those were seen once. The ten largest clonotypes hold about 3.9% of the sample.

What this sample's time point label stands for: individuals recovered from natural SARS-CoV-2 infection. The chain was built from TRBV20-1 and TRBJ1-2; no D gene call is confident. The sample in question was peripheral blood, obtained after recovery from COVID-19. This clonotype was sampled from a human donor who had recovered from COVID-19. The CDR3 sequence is CSASMADTNYGYTF. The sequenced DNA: TGCAGTGCTAGTATGGCAGACACTAACTATGGCTACACCTTC.